This T cell receptor beta chain was sequenced for a study of T cells after yellow fever vaccination. Turning to the study itself: Libraries from low-cell-number fractions were prepared with the SMART-Seq v4 Ultra Low Input RNA kit.

The length of the CDR3 is 13 residues. The V and J ends lost 6 bases and 4 bases, in that order; junction bases with no gene match: 4. The germline CDR1 and CDR2 sequences are SGHTA and FQGNSA. One entry per CDR3 protein results from TCRdb running MiXCR on the 5' RACE reads. The table includes a few hundred thousand distinct CDR3 sequences, around 4.9% detected once. This clonotype was counted ten times or more. This receptor was taken from a man aged 18 to 30 who received the YFV17D yellow fever vaccine. The source was CD4+ T cells sorted from PBMCs, collected on the day of the yellow fever booster vaccination. The V call is TRBV7-2, the J call TRBJ2-3, with 7 bases fitting TRBD2. Here the CDR3 DNA reads TGTGCCAGCAGTTTACGGGGGGCAGATACGCAGTATTTT. Translation gives CASSLRGADTQYF.